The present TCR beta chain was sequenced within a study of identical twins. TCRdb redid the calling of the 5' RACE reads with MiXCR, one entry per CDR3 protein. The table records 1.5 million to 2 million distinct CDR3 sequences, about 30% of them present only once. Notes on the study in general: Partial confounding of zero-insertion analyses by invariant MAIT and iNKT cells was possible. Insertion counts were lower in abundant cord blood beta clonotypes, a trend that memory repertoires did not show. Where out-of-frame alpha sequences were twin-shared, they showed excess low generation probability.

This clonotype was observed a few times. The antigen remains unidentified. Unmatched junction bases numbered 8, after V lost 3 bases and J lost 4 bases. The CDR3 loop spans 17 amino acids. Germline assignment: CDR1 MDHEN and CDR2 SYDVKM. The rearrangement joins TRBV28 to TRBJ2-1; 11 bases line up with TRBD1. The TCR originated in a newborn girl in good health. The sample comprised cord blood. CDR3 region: CASSLFGGTGGYNEQFF. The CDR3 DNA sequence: TGTGCCAGCAGTTTGTTTGGGGGGACAGGGGGGTACAATGAGCAGTTCTTC.